This T cell receptor (beta chain) was identified during a study of OX40 agonist ivuxolimab in advanced cancers. Peripheral blood came from all dose cohorts at three timepoints. TCRdb's table, derived via immunoSEQ multiplex PCR, lists solely in-frame clones and lacks some. Of over 150,000 clones in the sample, around 94% are singletons; the top ten hold 0.3% to 0.35%. The origin of this receptor is an adult with an advanced solid tumor such as melanoma, head and neck, liver or kidney cancer. This specimen consisted of CD4+ or CD8+ T cells sorted from blood, obtained in a trial of the OX40 agonist ivuxolimab.

CDR3 residues: CASSPYGSEAFF. Here the CDR3 DNA reads TGTGCCAGCAGCCCCTATGGTTCTGAAGCTTTCTTT. The rearrangement uses TRBV4-2 and TRBJ1-1; D is unclear. The V gene lost 4 bases and the J gene lost 6 bases, with 9 bases spanning the gap. Germline CDR1 LGHNA, CDR2 YNFKEQ. There are 12 residues in the CDR3.